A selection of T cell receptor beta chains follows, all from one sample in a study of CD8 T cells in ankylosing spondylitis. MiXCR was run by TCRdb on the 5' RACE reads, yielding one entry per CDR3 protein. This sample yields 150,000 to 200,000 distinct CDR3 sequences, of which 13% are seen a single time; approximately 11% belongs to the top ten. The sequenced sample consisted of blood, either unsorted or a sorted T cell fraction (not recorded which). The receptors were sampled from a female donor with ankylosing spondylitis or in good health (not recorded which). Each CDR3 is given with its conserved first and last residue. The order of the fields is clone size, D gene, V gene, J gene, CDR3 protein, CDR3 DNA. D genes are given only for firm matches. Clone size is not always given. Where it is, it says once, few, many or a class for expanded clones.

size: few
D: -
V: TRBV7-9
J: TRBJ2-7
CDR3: CASSPPFRVQLDEQYF
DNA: TGTGCCAGCAGCCCACCGTTTCGGGTTCAGTTGGACGAGCAGTACTTC

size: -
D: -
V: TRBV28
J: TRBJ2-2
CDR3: CASSPHRDGNTGELFF
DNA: TGTGCCAGCAGTCCCCATAGGGACGGGAACACCGGGGAGCTGTTTTTT

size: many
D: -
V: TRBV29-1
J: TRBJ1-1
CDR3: CSVLPGGGYTEAFF
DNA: TGCAGCGTGCTACCGGGGGGTGGGTACACTGAAGCTTTCTTT

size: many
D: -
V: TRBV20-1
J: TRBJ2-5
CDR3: CSARLAIKETQYF
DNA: TGCAGTGCTAGGCTAGCGATCAAAGAGACCCAGTACTTC

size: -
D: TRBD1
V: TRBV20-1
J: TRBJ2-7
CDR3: CSALNRGLSYEQYF
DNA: TGCAGTGCCCTAAACAGGGGCCTCTCCTACGAGCAGTACTTC

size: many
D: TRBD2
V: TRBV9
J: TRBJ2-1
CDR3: CASSVDSGEYNEQFF
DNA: TGTGCCAGCAGCGTAGATAGCGGGGAATACAATGAGCAGTTCTTC

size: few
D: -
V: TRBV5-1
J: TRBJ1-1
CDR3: CASSTRTVNTEAFF
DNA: TGCGCCAGCAGCACAAGGACAGTGAACACTGAAGCTTTCTTT

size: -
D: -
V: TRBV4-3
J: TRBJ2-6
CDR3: CASSQGGPSGANVLTF
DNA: TGCGCCAGCAGCCAAGGGGGCCCCTCTGGGGCCAACGTCCTGACTTTC

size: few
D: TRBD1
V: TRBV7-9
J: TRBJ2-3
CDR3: CASSLGGQGDTQYF
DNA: TGTGCCAGCAGCTTAGGAGGACAGGGAGATACGCAGTATTTT

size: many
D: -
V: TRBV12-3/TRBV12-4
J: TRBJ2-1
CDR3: CASSSDSRNEQFF
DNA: TGTGCCAGCAGTTCCGACAGCCGCAATGAGCAGTTCTTC

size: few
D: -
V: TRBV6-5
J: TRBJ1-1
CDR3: CASSYDLGVPEAFF
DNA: TGTGCCAGCAGTTACGACCTGGGGGTGCCTGAAGCTTTCTTT

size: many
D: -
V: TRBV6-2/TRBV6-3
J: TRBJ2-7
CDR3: CASSYTPQREQYF
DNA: TGTGCCAGCAGTTACACGCCGCAGCGTGAGCAGTACTTC

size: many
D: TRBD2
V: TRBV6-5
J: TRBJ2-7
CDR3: CASSSWTSGGSEQYF
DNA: TGTGCCAGCAGTTCATGGACTAGCGGGGGGAGCGAGCAGTACTTC

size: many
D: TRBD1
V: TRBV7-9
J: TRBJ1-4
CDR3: CASSNGQGAGEKLFF
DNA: TGTGCCAGCAGTAACGGACAGGGGGCTGGTGAAAAACTGTTTTTT

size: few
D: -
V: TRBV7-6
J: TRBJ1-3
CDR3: CASSLGGGRGNTIYF
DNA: TGTGCCAGCAGCTTAGGGGGCGGACGTGGAAACACCATATATTTT

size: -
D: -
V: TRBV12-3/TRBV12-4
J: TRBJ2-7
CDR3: CASTSPDRSYEQYF
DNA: TGTGCCAGCACTTCACCAGACCGGTCCTACGAGCAGTACTTC

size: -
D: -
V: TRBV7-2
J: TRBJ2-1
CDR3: CASSLVLNPYNEQFF
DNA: TGTGCCAGCAGCTTAGTTCTAAACCCGTACAATGAGCAGTTCTTC

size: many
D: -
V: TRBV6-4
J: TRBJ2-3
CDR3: CASSAGLTSTDTQYF
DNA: TGTGCCAGCAGCGCGGGACTCACAAGCACAGATACGCAGTATTTT

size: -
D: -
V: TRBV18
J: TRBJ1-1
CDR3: CASSRPEGNTEAFF
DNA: TGTGCCAGCTCACGTCCAGAAGGGAACACTGAAGCTTTCTTT

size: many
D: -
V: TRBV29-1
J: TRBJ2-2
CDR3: CSVDVASTGELFF
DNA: TGCAGCGTTGACGTCGCATCAACCGGGGAGCTGTTTTTT

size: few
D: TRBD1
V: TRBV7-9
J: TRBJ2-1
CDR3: CASSLWGTDEQFF
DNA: TGTGCCAGCAGCTTATGGGGGACAGATGAGCAGTTCTTC

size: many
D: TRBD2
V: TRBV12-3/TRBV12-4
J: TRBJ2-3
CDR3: CASSFSGMAGADTQYF
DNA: TGTGCCAGCAGTTTCAGTGGTATGGCGGGAGCAGATACGCAGTATTTT

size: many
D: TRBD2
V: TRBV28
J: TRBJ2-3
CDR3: CASSLGGSGADTQYF
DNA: TGTGCCAGCAGTTTGGGGGGGAGTGGAGCAGATACGCAGTATTTT

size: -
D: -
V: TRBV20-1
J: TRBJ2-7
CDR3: CSARSGGLYEQYF
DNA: TGCAGTGCTAGATCCGGGGGCCTCTACGAGCAGTACTTC

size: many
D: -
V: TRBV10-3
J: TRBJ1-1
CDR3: CAIRLNTEAFF
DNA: TGTGCCATCAGGCTGAACACTGAAGCTTTCTTT

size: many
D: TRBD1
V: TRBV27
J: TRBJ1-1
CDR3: CASSLSYRGDTEAFF
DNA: TGTGCCAGCAGTTTATCGTACAGGGGGGACACTGAAGCTTTCTTT

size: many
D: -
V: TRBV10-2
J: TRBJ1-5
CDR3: CASSGAETQPQHF
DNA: TGCGCCAGCAGTGGAGCAGAGACTCAGCCCCAGCATTTT

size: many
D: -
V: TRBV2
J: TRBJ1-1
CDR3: CASSELPNTEAFF
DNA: TGTGCCAGCAGTGAATTACCGAACACTGAAGCTTTCTTT

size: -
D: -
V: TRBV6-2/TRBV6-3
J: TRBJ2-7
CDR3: CASRTGGASYEQYF
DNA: TGTGCCAGCAGAACAGGGGGGGCCTCCTACGAGCAGTACTTC

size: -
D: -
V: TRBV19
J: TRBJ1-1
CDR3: CASGDRANTEAFF
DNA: TGTGCCAGTGGCGACCGAGCGAACACTGAAGCTTTCTTT

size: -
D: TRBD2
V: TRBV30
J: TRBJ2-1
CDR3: CAWSSSGSSYNEQFF
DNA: TGTGCCTGGAGTTCTAGCGGTAGCTCCTACAATGAGCAGTTCTTC

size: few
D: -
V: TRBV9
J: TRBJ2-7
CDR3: CASTPGDPFSYEQYF
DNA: TGTGCCTCCACCCCGGGGGACCCGTTCTCCTACGAGCAGTACTTC